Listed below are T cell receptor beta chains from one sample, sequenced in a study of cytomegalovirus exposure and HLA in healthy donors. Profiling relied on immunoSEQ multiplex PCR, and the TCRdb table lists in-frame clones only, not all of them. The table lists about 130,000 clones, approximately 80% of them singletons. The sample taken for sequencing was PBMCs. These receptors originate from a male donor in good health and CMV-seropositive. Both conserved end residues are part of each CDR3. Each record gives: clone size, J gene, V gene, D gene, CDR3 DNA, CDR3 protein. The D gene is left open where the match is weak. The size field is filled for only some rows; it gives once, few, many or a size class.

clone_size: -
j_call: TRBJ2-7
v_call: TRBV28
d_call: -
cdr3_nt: TGTGCCAGCAGTTTAGTGACAGCACCCTCGGCTTACGAGCAGTACTTC
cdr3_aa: CASSLVTAPSAYEQYF

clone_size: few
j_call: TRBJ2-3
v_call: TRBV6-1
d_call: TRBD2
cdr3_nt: TGTGCCAGCAGTGAAGCTCCGACTAGCGGGATAGGAGATACGCAGTATTTT
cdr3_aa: CASSEAPTSGIGDTQYF

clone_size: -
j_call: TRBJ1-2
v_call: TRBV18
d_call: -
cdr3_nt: TGTGCCAGCTCACCATTACCCCAGGGGAATCGGGATGGCTACACCTTC
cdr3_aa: CASSPLPQGNRDGYTF

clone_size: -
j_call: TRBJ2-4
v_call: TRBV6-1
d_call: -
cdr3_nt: TGTGCCATCGCCGGGCTAGCCAAAAACAGTCAGTACTTC
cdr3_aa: CAIAGLAKNSQYF

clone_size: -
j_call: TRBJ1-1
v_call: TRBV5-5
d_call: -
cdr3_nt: TGTGCCAGCAGCTTTCTCCCGGACAGTGAAAGGACTGAAGCTTTCTTT
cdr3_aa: CASSFLPDSERTEAFF

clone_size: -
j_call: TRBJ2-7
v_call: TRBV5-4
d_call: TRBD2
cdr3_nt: TGTGCCAGCAGTTCTGGGACTAGCGGGCTCGAGCAGTACTTC
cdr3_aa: CASSSGTSGLEQYF

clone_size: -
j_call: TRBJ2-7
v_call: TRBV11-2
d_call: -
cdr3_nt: TGTGCCAGCAGCGGTAGTGGGCACTCCTACGAGCAGTACTTC
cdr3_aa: CASSGSGHSYEQYF

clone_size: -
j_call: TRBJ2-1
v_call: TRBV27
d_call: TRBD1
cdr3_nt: TGTGCCAGCAGTGTTCCTAGCAGGGGGTACAATGAGCAGTTCTTC
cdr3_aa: CASSVPSRGYNEQFF

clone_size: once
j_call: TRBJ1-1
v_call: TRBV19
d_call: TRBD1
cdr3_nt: TGTGCCAGTACACCGATCCAGACAGGGGGCTTATCTGAAGCTTTCTTT
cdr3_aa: CASTPIQTGGLSEAFF

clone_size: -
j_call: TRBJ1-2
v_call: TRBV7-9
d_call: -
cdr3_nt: TGTGCCAGCAGCCGTAACAGACCAAACTATGGCTACACCTTC
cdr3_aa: CASSRNRPNYGYTF

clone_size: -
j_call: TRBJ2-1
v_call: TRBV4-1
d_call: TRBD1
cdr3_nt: TGCGCCAGCAGCCAACCCGGACAGGGCCAATCCTACAATGAGCAGTTCTTC
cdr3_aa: CASSQPGQGQSYNEQFF

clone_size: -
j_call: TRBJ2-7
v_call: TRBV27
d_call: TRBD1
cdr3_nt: TGTGCCAGCAGTTTATCACAGGGGAACGGCGAGCAGTACTTC
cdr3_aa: CASSLSQGNGEQYF

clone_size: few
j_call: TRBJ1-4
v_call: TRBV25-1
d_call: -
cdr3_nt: TGTGCCAGCAGTCAAAATCAGGGGCCTAATGAAAAACTGTTTTTT
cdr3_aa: CASSQNQGPNEKLFF

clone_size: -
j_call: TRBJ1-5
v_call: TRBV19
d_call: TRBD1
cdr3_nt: TGTGCCAGTAGTATTGGCAGGGGGCTGACTCAGCCCCAGCATTTT
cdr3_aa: CASSIGRGLTQPQHF

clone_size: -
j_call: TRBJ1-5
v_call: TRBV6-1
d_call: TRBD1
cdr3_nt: TGTGCCAGCAGTGAAGTTATGGGACAGGGAGCCCAGCCCCAGCATTTT
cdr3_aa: CASSEVMGQGAQPQHF

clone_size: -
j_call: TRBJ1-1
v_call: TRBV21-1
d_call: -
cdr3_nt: TGTGCCAGCCCCCGGGACAGGGGCCAAGCTTTCTTT
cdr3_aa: CASPRDRGQAFF

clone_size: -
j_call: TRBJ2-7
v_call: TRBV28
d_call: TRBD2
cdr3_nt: TGTGCCAGCAGTTTATTCCCGAGACTAGCGTTCGACGAGCAGTACTTC
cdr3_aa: CASSLFPRLAFDEQYF

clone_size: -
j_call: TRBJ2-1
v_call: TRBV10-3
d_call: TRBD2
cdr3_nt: TGTGCCACCAAAATCCACGGGGGGCGGGAGGAAAACAATGAGCAGTTCTTC
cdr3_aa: CATKIHGGREENNEQFF

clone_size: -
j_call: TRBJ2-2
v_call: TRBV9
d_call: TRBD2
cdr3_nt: TGTGCCAGCAGCGTAGCTTACCGAGTTACGGGGGGAAGAACCGGGGAGCTGTTTTTT
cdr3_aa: CASSVAYRVTGGRTGELFF

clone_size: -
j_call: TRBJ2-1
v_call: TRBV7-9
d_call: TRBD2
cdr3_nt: TGTGCCAGCAGCTTCAATCAGCGGGAGTGGAGCTCCTACAATGAGCAGTTCTTC
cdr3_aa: CASSFNQREWSSYNEQFF

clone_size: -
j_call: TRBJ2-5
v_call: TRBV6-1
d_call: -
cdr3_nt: TGTGCCAGCAGTACTTACCAAGAGACCCAGTACTTC
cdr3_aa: CASSTYQETQYF

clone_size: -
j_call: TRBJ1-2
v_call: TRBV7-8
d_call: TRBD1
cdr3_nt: TGTGCCAGCAGCCCGACAGGGAACTATGGCTACACCTTC
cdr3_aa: CASSPTGNYGYTF

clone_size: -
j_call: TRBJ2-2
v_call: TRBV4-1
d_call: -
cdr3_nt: TGCGCCAGCAGCCACAGCGGCACCGGGGAGCTGTTTTTT
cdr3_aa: CASSHSGTGELFF

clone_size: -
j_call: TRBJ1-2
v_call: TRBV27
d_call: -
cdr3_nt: TGTGCCAGCAGTTTAGTTTCGGGAGGCGGATTTAGGGGCTACACCTTC
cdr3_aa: CASSLVSGGGFRGYTF